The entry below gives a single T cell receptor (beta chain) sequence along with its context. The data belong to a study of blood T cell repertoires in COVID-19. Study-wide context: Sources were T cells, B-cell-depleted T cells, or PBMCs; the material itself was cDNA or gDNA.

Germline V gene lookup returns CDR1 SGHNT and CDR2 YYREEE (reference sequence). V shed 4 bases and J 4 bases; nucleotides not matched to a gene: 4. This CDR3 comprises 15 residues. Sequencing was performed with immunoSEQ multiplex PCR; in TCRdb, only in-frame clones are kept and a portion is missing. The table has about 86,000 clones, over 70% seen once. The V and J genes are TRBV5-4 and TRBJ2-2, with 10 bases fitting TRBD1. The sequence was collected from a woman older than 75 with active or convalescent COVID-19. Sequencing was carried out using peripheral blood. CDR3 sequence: CASSQRDRGTGELFF. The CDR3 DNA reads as TGTGCCAGCAGCCAACGGGACAGGGGCACCGGGGAGCTGTTTTTT. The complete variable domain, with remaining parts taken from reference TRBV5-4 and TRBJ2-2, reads ETGVTQSPTHLIKTRGQQVTLRCSSQSGHNTVSWYQQALGQGPQFIFQYYREEENGRGNFPPRFSGLQFPNYSSELNVNALELDDSALYLCASSQRDRGTGELFFGEGSRLTVL.